The entry that follows covers one T cell receptor beta chain sequence. Assay: immunoSEQ multiplex PCR; the TCRdb copy retains only in-frame clones and omits some. The repertoire holds 45,000 to 60,000 clones, with about 85% as singletons. These data come from a study of PD-L1 blockade in urothelial cancer. In the study overall: Prior chemotherapy in patients spanned 0 to 3 regimens. When blood samples were assessed, the median T cell count was around 150,000.

The time point is: pretreatment peripheral blood. Peripheral blood mononuclear cells were collected from every patient before and during treatment, yielding between 1 and 8 samples per patient. This clonotype was obtained from a man between 65 and 79 years old with urothelial cancer. The input for sequencing was PBMCs, taken around atezolizumab (anti-PD-L1) treatment.

The CDR3 region is CATSRDRGLAGNTIYF. The CDR3 region has the DNA TGTGCCACCAGCAGGGACAGGGGGCTCGCAGGAAACACCATATATTTT. The rearrangement links TRBV15 to TRBJ1-3; 11 bases align to TRBD1. From germline, CDR1 is LNHNV and CDR2 YYDKDF (reference sequence). This CDR3 contains 16 residues. V gave up 3 bases and J gave up 4 bases; unmatched junction bases: 5.